Presented here are 28 T cell receptor beta chains from one specimen sequenced in a study of post-analysis software for immune sequencing data. Study-wide points: There were five TRBV segments more frequent in patients than controls, and TRBV5-6, TRBV5-1 and TRBV20-1 were among them.

Their antigens are not known. Prepared TCR beta cDNA libraries contained unique molecular identifiers. TCRdb called the PCR reads again in MiXCR, with one record for every CDR3 protein. Of around 260,000 distinct CDR3 sequences listed, just over 35% are singletons. The sample was blood. These receptors all stem from a girl between 5 and 17 years old with multiple sclerosis.

This clonotype was seen many times. The chain has TRBV10-3 and TRBJ2-5; 10 bases line up with TRBD2. The CDR3 spans 17 residues. V dropped 3 bases and J dropped 3; count of bases not matched to a gene: 10. Germline V CDR1 and CDR2: ENHRY, SYGVKD. The CDR3 sequence: CAISDLRIAGGKETQYF. DNA of the CDR3: TGTGCCATCAGTGACCTAAGGATAGCGGGGGGAAAAGAGACCCAGTACTTC.

V and J are TRBV10-3 and TRBJ2-1, with D unclear. The CDR3 runs 12 residues. V was cut by 3 bases and J by 5 bases, with 5 bases left in between. Germline CDR1 ENHRY, CDR2 SYGVKD. The CDR3 loop is CAISDHNNEQFF. The CDR3 nucleotides read TGTGCCATCAGTGACCATAACAATGAGCAGTTCTTC.

This chain connects TRBV3-1 to TRBJ2-2, with unresolved D. The V end lost 4 bases, the J end lost 2 bases, and 11 bases lay between the germline ends. CDR1 and CDR2 from the germline V gene are LGHDT and YNNKEL (reference sequence). CDR3 length: 15 residues. In nucleotides, the CDR3 is TGTGCCAGCAGCCCGGTATTCATAAACACCGGGGAGCTGTTTTTT. This codes for CASSPVFINTGELFF.

This chain links TRBV20-1 with TRBJ1-5; a possible D gene is TRBD1 (6 bases). The V end lost 6 bases, the J end lost 1 base, and 16 bases lay between the germline ends. CDR3 length: 15 amino acids. The germline gives CDR1 DFQATT, CDR2 SNEGSKA (reference sequence). CDR3 amino acids: CSANVLGGSNQPQHF. CDR3 DNA sequence: TGCAGTGCGAACGTGTTGGGGGGCAGCAATCAGCCCCAGCATTTT.

The sample holds many counts of this clonotype. The V and J genes are TRBV5-1 and TRBJ1-4; possibly TRBD1 for D (5 bases). Trimming stripped 0 bases from V and 7 bases from J, with 16 bases between. CDR1 is SGHRS, CDR2 YFSETQ, per germline. The CDR3 runs to 16 residues. The CDR3 is CASSLGPSGGTEKLFF. DNA for the CDR3: TGCGCCAGCAGCTTGGGCCCGTCCGGCGGGACTGAAAAACTGTTTTTT.

About this clonotype itself: Being one base from a much bigger clone, this may be a read error. The chain has TRBV4-1 and TRBJ1-2; tentatively, D is TRBD1 (5 bases). Trimming left V 4 bases short and J 9 bases short, with 21 bases between. The CDR3 contains 15 residues. Germline V lookup: CDR1 MGHRA, CDR2 YSYEKL. CDR3 protein: CASSRCTGQGRSYTF. CDR3 DNA: TGCGCCAGCAGCCGTTGTACGGGGCAGGGACGGAGCTACACCTTC.

V and J are TRBV10-3 and TRBJ2-2; a weak D match, TRBD1 (5 bases). The CDR3 length is 17 residues. Trimming cost V 0 bases and J 4 bases, with 15 bases left between them. The germline CDR1 and CDR2 sequences are ENHRY and SYGVKD. Here the CDR3 reads CAISESGLAIPTGELFF. For the CDR3, the DNA is TGTGCCATCAGTGAGTCGGGGCTTGCCATTCCCACCGGGGAGCTGTTTTTT.

The rearrangement links TRBV20-1 to TRBJ1-1; weak D call: TRBD1 (5 bases). Germline V gene sequence: CDR1 DFQATT, CDR2 SNEGSKA (reference sequence). V shed 0 bases and J shed 4 bases, with 18 bases lying between them. The CDR3 has 16 residues. The CDR3 DNA follows: TGCAGTGCTAGAGATCCTTCAGGGCTTGGTAGCACTGAAGCTTTCTTT. Residues: CSARDPSGLGSTEAFF.

The rearrangement uses TRBV5-1 and TRBJ2-1, with 10 bases aligning to TRBD1. CDR1 is SGHRS and CDR2 is YFSETQ in the germline V gene. The V segment lost 1 base and the J segment 7 bases; nucleotides outside the gene matches: 5. The CDR3 totals 15 residues. The CDR3 DNA follows: TGCGCCAGCAGCTTGAGACAGGGGGCATCGAATGAGCAGTTCTTC. Translating gives CASSLRQGASNEQFF.

Of note for this clonotype: Just one base apart from a much larger clone, this may be a read error. The gene calls are TRBV18 and TRBJ1-6; no clear D gene. The V gene's germline CDR1 is KGHSH and CDR2 LQKENI. The CDR3 covers 15 residues. CDR3 DNA: TGTACCAGCTCACTCGTCAAGGCGGATAATTCACCCCTCCACTTT. Encoded protein: CTSSLVKADNSPLHF.

The table lists this clonotype with many counts. The chain uses TRBV20-1 and TRBJ2-7; tentatively, D is TRBD1 (7 bases). CDR3 length equals 13 residues. V was clipped by 3 bases and J by 4 bases, with 13 bases between them. Per the germline V gene, CDR1 is DFQATT and CDR2 is SNEGSKA (reference sequence). CDR3: CSASRDSGYEQYF. CDR3 DNA: TGCAGTGCTAGTCGGGACAGCGGGTACGAGCAGTACTTC.

The chain links TRBV29-1 to TRBJ2-6, with TRBD1 identical over 9 bases. This CDR3 spans 18 amino acids. Trimming cost V 4 bases and J 1 base; bases outside gene matches: 11. Germline lookup yields CDR1 SQVTM and CDR2 ANQGSEA. Here the CDR3 DNA reads TGCAGCGTTGGGGGTGTCGGGACAGGGAAATCTGGGGCCAACGTCCTGACTTTC. Its translation is CSVGGVGTGKSGANVLTF.

This clonotype has ten or more counts. This sequence joins TRBV4-1 and TRBJ2-2, with 9 bases matching TRBD2. Per the germline V gene, CDR1 is MGHRA and CDR2 is YSYEKL. The CDR3 loop spans 17 amino acids. With 3 bases clipped from V and 0 bases from J, the junction kept 5 bases outside the gene matches. The CDR3 region is CASSHLGLATNTGELFF. CDR3 DNA: TGCGCCAGCAGCCACCTGGGACTAGCTACGAACACCGGGGAGCTGTTTTTT.

The V and J genes are TRBV12-3 or TRBV12-4 and TRBJ1-2; D ambiguous. V dropped 6 bases and J dropped 4 bases, with 12 bases sitting between them. The CDR3 runs to 13 residues. The DNA of the CDR3 is TGTGCCAGCAGCACAGACGAACTCTATGGCTACACCTTC. Its translation is CASSTDELYGYTF.

With regard to this clonotype: A single base separates this from a much larger clone, so it may be a read error. The rearrangement links TRBV7-2 to TRBJ1-1; D remains unclear. The CDR3 has 13 residues. Germline values: CDR1 SGHTA, CDR2 FQGNSA. Here the CDR3 reads CASSLTLNIEAFF. The CDR3 nucleotides read TGTGCCAGCAGCTTAACTTTGAACATTGAAGCTTTCTTT.

This clonotype was seen only a few times. A much more abundant neighbour one base away suggests this may be a read error. The rearrangement joins TRBV7-9 to TRBJ1-4; a weak D match, TRBD1 (6 bases). The length of the CDR3 is 18 residues. CDR1 is SEHNR, CDR2 FQNEAQ, per germline (reference sequence). The DNA for the CDR3 is TGTGCCAGCAGCCCGCCCCCAGGGACAAGTGCAACTAATGAAAAACGGTTTTTT. Translation gives CASSPPPGTSATNEKRFF.

This clonotype was seen a few times. The V call is TRBV20-1, the J call TRBJ2-5; TRBD2 matches at 11 bases. Per the germline V gene, CDR1 is DFQATT and CDR2 is SNEGSKA (reference sequence). The V gene end was trimmed by 2 bases and the J gene end by 6 bases; junction bases not matched to a gene: 11. CDR3 size: 16 residues. The CDR3 DNA is TGCAGTGCTAGAAAAGGCCCTAGCGGGGGGTCGAAGACCCAGTACTTC. This translates into CSARKGPSGGSKTQYF.

This clonotype was detected only a few times. The gene calls are TRBV5-4 and TRBJ2-2, with 8 bases identical to TRBD2. Looked up from germline, CDR1 is SGHNT and CDR2 is YYREEE (reference sequence). J was trimmed by 2 bases and V by 5 bases; bases with no gene match: 11. The CDR3 runs 17 residues. DNA of the CDR3: TGTGCCAGCAGGGGTAGGTCTAGCGGGCCCAACACCGGGGAGCTGTTTTTT. Protein sequence: CASRGRSSGPNTGELFF.

The CDR3, as DNA: TGTGCCAGCAGAACCGGGACAACAGCCGGGGAGCTGTTTTTT. This sequence encodes CASRTGTTAGELFF. The rearrangement uses TRBV12-3 or TRBV12-4 and TRBJ2-2, with D possibly matching TRBD1 (6 bases). This CDR3 is 14 amino acids long. Trimming removed 6 bases at V and 6 bases at J, with 14 bases between.

This clonotype was detected a few times. The rearrangement joins TRBV20-1 to TRBJ2-2; 11 bases are a match to TRBD2. J was trimmed by 5 bases and V by 3 bases; bases with no gene match: 17. CDR3 length: 19 amino acids. CDR1 and CDR2 (germline): DFQATT, SNEGSKA (reference sequence). This CDR3 is CSARANTELAGVRTGELFF. DNA of the CDR3: TGCAGTGCTAGGGCAAATACCGAACTAGCGGGAGTGAGGACCGGGGAGCTGTTTTTT.

The rearrangement joins TRBV5-1 to TRBJ2-1; TRBD2 agrees at 7 bases. Germline V gene sequence: CDR1 SGHRS, CDR2 YFSETQ. The J segment lost 5 bases and the V segment lost 0 bases, leaving 8 bases of the junction unmatched. CDR3 size: 16 residues. Here the CDR3 reads CASSLGPAGVDNEQFF. The CDR3 bases are TGCGCCAGCAGCTTGGGGCCTGCGGGAGTCGACAATGAGCAGTTCTTC.

Worth noting for this clonotype: It may be a read error: a sequence one base away is much more abundant. The chain carries TRBV2 and TRBJ2-1, with D uncertain. The CDR3 has 15 residues. Looked up from germline, CDR1 is SNHLY and CDR2 is FYNNEI. The CDR3 sequence: CAGSVAVGRDNEQFF. The CDR3 nucleotides read TGTGCCGGCAGTGTGGCCGTAGGCAGAGACAATGAGCAGTTCTTC.

Note on this clonotype: No conserved phenylalanine or tryptophan ends this CDR3, so it is likely a read error. This chain connects TRBV28 to TRBJ1-2; the D gene is possibly TRBD1 (5 bases). Germline values: CDR1 MDHEN, CDR2 SYDVKM. The CDR3 loop spans 13 amino acids. V was shortened by 6 bases and J by 4 bases, with 12 bases between the two germline ends. CDR3 DNA sequence: TGTGCCAGCAGCCAACGGGGGGGCTATGGCTACACCATC. The encoded protein is CASSQRGGYGYTI.

This chain links TRBV5-4 with TRBJ2-5; D is perhaps TRBD2 (6 bases). Germline loops: CDR1 SGHNT, CDR2 YYREEE (reference sequence). Trimming pared 3 bases from V and 5 bases from J, leaving 14 bases between. The CDR3 totals 14 residues. This CDR3 is CASSSEPGEETQYF. The CDR3 region has the DNA TGTGCCAGCAGCTCCGAGCCGGGGGAGGAGACCCAGTACTTC. Full variable domain (remainder filled in from reference TRBV5-4 and TRBJ2-5): ETGVTQSPTHLIKTRGQQVTLRCSSQSGHNTVSWYQQALGQGPQFIFQYYREEENGRGNFPPRFSGLQFPNYSSELNVNALELDDSALYLCASSSEPGEETQYFGPGTRLLVL.

The V and J genes are TRBV25-1 and TRBJ2-2; 7 bases are a match to TRBD1. The CDR3 sequence is 15 residues long. The germline CDR1 and CDR2 sequences are MGHDK and SYGVNS. J lost 3 bases, V lost 4 bases, and 5 bases had no gene match. CDR3 protein: CASSGWDRDTGELFF. Here the CDR3 DNA reads TGTGCCAGCAGTGGTTGGGACAGAGACACCGGGGAGCTGTTTTTT.

The table lists this clonotype with many counts. The rearrangement joins TRBV3-1 to TRBJ2-5, with 7 nucleotides matching TRBD1. The CDR3 spans 16 residues. Germline lookup yields CDR1 LGHDT and CDR2 YNNKEL (reference sequence). V dropped 5 bases and J dropped 4; count of bases not matched to a gene: 13. The CDR3 is CASSNRFTGAGETQYF. The CDR3 coding sequence is TGTGCCAGCAGCAACCGATTTACAGGGGCGGGAGAGACCCAGTACTTC.

This clonotype was picked up a small number of times. The rearrangement joins TRBV15 to TRBJ2-7, with D perhaps matching TRBD1 (5 bases). Germline-derived CDR1 and CDR2 are LNHNV and YYDKDF (reference sequence). This CDR3 has 17 residues. V was shortened by 1 base and J by 0 bases, with 16 bases between the two germline ends. The CDR3 reads CATSRGIDSRFSYEQYF. CDR3 DNA sequence: TGTGCCACCAGCAGAGGGATAGACAGCCGATTCTCCTACGAGCAGTACTTC.

This clonotype was counted a single time. The chain joins TRBV29-1 to TRBJ2-7, with 8 bases identical to TRBD2. This CDR3 has 14 residues. Germline V CDR1 and CDR2: SQVTM, ANQGSEA. J lost 7 bases, V lost 0 bases, and 8 bases had no gene match. The CDR3 loop reads CSVEDPGRAYEQYF. CDR3 DNA sequence: TGCAGCGTTGAAGATCCCGGGAGGGCGTATGAGCAGTACTTC.